The 29 T cell receptor beta chains presented below share a single source sample, sequenced in a study of T cell responses to AZD1222 COVID-19 vaccine. Assay: immunoSEQ multiplex PCR; the TCRdb copy retains only in-frame clones and omits some. The sample records approximately 180,000 clones, 90% being singletons. Sequences were derived from peripheral blood, sampled on day 0 of AZD1222 vaccination. These receptors originate from an adult in good health.

The chain joins TRBV27 to TRBJ1-2, with 8 bases matching TRBD1. The CDR3 covers 16 residues. The V gene end was trimmed by 3 bases and the J gene end by 4 bases; junction bases not matched to a gene: 10. Germline V gene lookup returns CDR1 MNHEY and CDR2 SMNVEV (reference sequence). The CDR3 nucleotides are TGTGCCAGCAGTTTCAGGCAGGGGGCGGGAACCTATGGCTACACCTTC. Translation gives CASSFRQGAGTYGYTF.

The chain uses TRBV19 and TRBJ2-7, with D possibly matching TRBD1 (6 bases). CDR1 and CDR2 (germline): LNHDA, SQIVND (reference sequence). V was trimmed by 3 bases and J by 6 bases, leaving 18 bases between them. The CDR3 loop spans 15 amino acids. Here the CDR3 DNA reads TGTGCCAGTAGTATTTCACAGGGCGCCCTGACCGAGCAGTACTTC. This sequence encodes CASSISQGALTEQYF.

The chain carries TRBV4-3 and TRBJ2-2; 11 positions match TRBD2. The V and J ends lost 0 bases and 0 bases, in that order; junction bases with no gene match: 3. CDR3 length: 18 residues. CDR1 LGHNA and CDR2 YSLEER come from the germline V gene. CDR3 in DNA: TGCGCCAGCAGCCAAGAAATAGCGGGGGGGCCGAACACCGGGGAGCTGTTTTTT. It codes for CASSQEIAGGPNTGELFF.

The V call is TRBV3-1 (or the pseudogene TRBV3-2), the J call TRBJ1-5, with a possible D match to TRBD1 (5 bases). V was trimmed by 1 base and J by 5 bases, leaving 12 bases between them. Germline V gives CDR1 LGHDT, CDR2 YNNKEL (reference sequence). The CDR3 totals 15 residues. CDR3 in amino acids: CASSQGVGAHQPQHF. CDR3 DNA sequence: TGTGCCAGCAGCCAAGGCGTTGGGGCGCATCAGCCCCAGCATTTT.

The genes are TRBV7-2 and TRBJ2-1; 11 nucleotides line up with TRBD2. V dropped 5 bases and J dropped 5; count of bases not matched to a gene: 5. CDR1 is SGHTA and CDR2 is FQGNSA in the germline V gene. CDR3 size: 15 residues. The CDR3 loop is CASSLTSGVHNEQFF. As DNA, the CDR3 is TGTGCCAGCAGCCTGACTAGCGGGGTCCACAATGAGCAGTTCTTC.

The chain combines TRBV7-8 with TRBJ2-1; 8 bases are shared with TRBD2. Losses at the gene ends were 5 bases for V and 2 bases for J; bases not matched to a gene: 5. Germline lookup yields CDR1 SGHVS and CDR2 FQNEAQ. The CDR3 is 15 amino acids. CDR3 protein: CASSRGLAAYNEQFF. In DNA, the CDR3 is TGTGCCAGCAGCCGAGGACTAGCCGCCTACAATGAGCAGTTCTTC.

The chain uses TRBV7-2 and TRBJ1-5; D is uncertain. Germline lookup yields CDR1 SGHTA and CDR2 FQGNSA. The CDR3 runs to 15 residues. The V gene lost 5 bases and the J gene lost 7 bases, with 18 bases spanning the gap. DNA for the CDR3: TGTGCCAGCAGCGTAGACCGGCAGACCGCACAGCCCCAGCATTTT. The encoded protein is CASSVDRQTAQPQHF. Filled out from reference TRBV7-2 and TRBJ1-5, the complete variable domain reads GAGVSQSPSNKVTEKGKDVELRCDPISGHTALYWYRQSLGQGLEFLIYFQGNSAPDKSGLPSDRFSAERTGGSVSTLTIQRTQQEDSAVYLCASSVDRQTAQPQHFGDGTRLSIL.

The chain recombines TRBV7-3 with TRBJ1-6; 7 positions match TRBD1. The length of the CDR3 is 15 residues. Germline V gives CDR1 SGHTA, CDR2 FQGTGA. V lost 2 bases to trimming and J lost 3 bases; unmatched junction nucleotides: 1. The chain's CDR3 is CASSLGTDYNSPLHF. The DNA of the CDR3 is TGTGCCAGCAGCTTAGGGACAGACTATAATTCACCCCTCCACTTT.

The rearrangement joins TRBV2 to TRBJ2-2; D might be TRBD2 (5 bases). V dropped 4 bases and J dropped 4 bases, with 13 bases sitting between them. The CDR3 sequence is 15 residues long. Germline values: CDR1 SNHLY, CDR2 FYNNEI. The CDR3 nucleotides read TGTGCCAGCAGTGCGACTCATCGGGGCACCGGGGAGCTGTTTTTT. This gives the protein CASSATHRGTGELFF.

The chain is built from TRBV7-2 and TRBJ2-5; D uncertain. Germline CDR1 and CDR2: SGHTA and FQGNSA. V lost 5 bases, J lost 0 bases, and 4 bases lay in between. The CDR3 is 12 residues long. This CDR3 reads CASSLYQETQYF. In nucleotides, the CDR3 is TGTGCCAGCAGCCTGTACCAAGAGACCCAGTACTTC.

The rearrangement uses TRBV27 and TRBJ2-3; 15 positions match TRBD2. The CDR3 covers 15 residues. Trimming at V came to 5 bases and at J to 10 bases, leaving 7 bases not matched to a gene. Germline assignment: CDR1 MNHEY and CDR2 SMNVEV (reference sequence). The CDR3 DNA sequence: TGTGCCAGCAGTAAAGGACTAGCGGGGGGGCGTTCGCAGTATTTT. Protein sequence: CASSKGLAGGRSQYF.

CDR3 DNA: TGTGCCATCATGGGTAATCCCGGTTCCTACAATGAGCAGTTCTTC. This codes for CAIMGNPGSYNEQFF. The rearrangement links TRBV10-3 to TRBJ2-1, with D uncertain. The germline V gene has CDR1 ENHRY and CDR2 SYGVKD. The CDR3 is made up of 15 amino acids. Between the trimmed V and J ends, which lost 7 bases and 1 base, there was a span of 14 bases.

J is TRBJ2-5 and V is TRBV5-1; D is undetermined. Germline-derived CDR1 and CDR2 are SGHRS and YFSETQ. Trimming took 2 bases from V and 3 from J, leaving 8 bases between them. The CDR3 totals 13 residues. The DNA for the CDR3 is TGCGCCAGCAGCTTTCAGGCAGAAGAGACCCAGTACTTC. As protein: CASSFQAEETQYF.

This rearrangement joins TRBV7-9 to TRBJ1-4; TRBD1 aligns across 8 bases. Unmatched junction bases numbered 6, after V lost 5 bases and J lost 7 bases. This CDR3 is built from 14 residues. Per germline, CDR1 SEHNR and CDR2 FQNEAQ (reference sequence). CDR3 in DNA: TGTGCCAGCAGCCGAGGACAGGGAGGTGAAAAACTGTTTTTT. This codes for CASSRGQGGEKLFF.

The chain recombines TRBV19 with TRBJ1-2; TRBD1 matches 9 bases. CDR1 is LNHDA and CDR2 is SQIVND in the germline V gene (reference sequence). CDR3 length: 15 amino acids. V gave up 7 bases and J gave up 4 bases; unmatched junction bases: 10. This CDR3 is CASIDTGGAAYGYTF. CDR3 coding DNA: TGTGCCAGTATCGACACAGGGGGCGCCGCCTATGGCTACACCTTC.

CDR3 in amino acids: CASSKPGTANTDTQYF. CDR3 nucleotides: TGTGCCAGCAGTAAGCCCGGGACAGCGAACACAGATACGCAGTATTTT. J is TRBJ2-3 and V is TRBV2; 7 bases map to TRBD1. Germline-derived CDR1 and CDR2 are SNHLY and FYNNEI. The CDR3 consists of 16 residues. The V segment lost 5 bases and the J segment 2 bases; nucleotides outside the gene matches: 10.

The chain combines TRBV7-9 with TRBJ2-7; 10 bases align to TRBD1. Germline values: CDR1 SEHNR, CDR2 FQNEAQ (reference sequence). The CDR3 sequence is 15 residues long. V lost 4 bases and J lost 3; bases outside the gene matches: 6. CDR3 coding DNA: TGTGCCAGCAGCTCGACCGGGACAGGGGTCTACGAGCAGTACTTC. Residues: CASSSTGTGVYEQYF.

This clone appeared once. This chain joins TRBV6-4 and TRBJ2-1, with 7 positions matching TRBD1. CDR3 length: 14 residues. V trimming: 3 bases; J trimming: 7 bases; junction bases outside the gene matches: 6. Germline assignment: CDR1 MRHNA and CDR2 SNTAGT. CDR3 amino acids: CASSETGVVNEQFF. CDR3 bases: TGTGCCAGCAGTGAAACAGGGGTGGTAAATGAGCAGTTCTTC.

This chain joins TRBV5-4 and TRBJ1-3; 10 positions match TRBD1. J lost 0 bases, V lost 4 bases, and 7 bases had no gene match. Germline V gene lookup returns CDR1 SGHNT and CDR2 YYREEE (reference sequence). The CDR3 loop spans 17 amino acids. The CDR3, as DNA: TGTGCCAGCAGCACCGGGACAGGGGCCCCCTCTGGAAACACCATATATTTT. This sequence encodes CASSTGTGAPSGNTIYF.

The chain is built from TRBV6-6 and TRBJ1-4; TRBD1 agrees at 11 bases. CDR3 size: 14 residues. J was trimmed by 8 bases and V by 6 bases; bases with no gene match: 5. In germline, CDR1 is MNHNY, CDR2 SVGAGI (reference sequence). The CDR3, as DNA: TGTGCCAGCAGAGCCGGACAGGGGGCGGAAAAACTGTTTTTT. It encodes CASRAGQGAEKLFF.

The chain is built from TRBV5-4 and TRBJ2-2, with 9 bases identical to TRBD2. Germline trimming cut 2 bases from V and 0 bases from J; bases unmatched to any gene: 5. Germline V gives CDR1 SGHNT, CDR2 YYREEE (reference sequence). This CDR3 is 17 amino acids long. The CDR3 spells CASSFSGGLSNTGELFF. In DNA form, the CDR3 reads TGTGCCAGCAGCTTTAGCGGGGGCCTCTCGAACACCGGGGAGCTGTTTTTT.

This chain connects TRBV9 to TRBJ2-1; D is perhaps TRBD1 (6 bases). Germline V lookup: CDR1 SGDLS, CDR2 YYNGEE. Trimming removed 0 bases from V and 9 bases from J, with 16 bases in between. CDR3 length: 15 amino acids. For the CDR3, the DNA is TGTGCCAGCAGCGTAGCCCAGGGTCTACAGGGTGAGCAGTTCTTC. It encodes CASSVAQGLQGEQFF.

V usage is TRBV11-2 and J usage is TRBJ1-2; a possible D gene is TRBD1 (5 bases). In germline, CDR1 is SGHAT, CDR2 FQNNGV. The CDR3 is 15 amino acids. V was trimmed by 0 bases and J by 0 bases, leaving 8 bases between them. CDR3 protein: CASSLEGAANYGYTF. CDR3 coding DNA: TGTGCCAGCAGCTTAGAAGGGGCGGCTAACTATGGCTACACCTTC.

This sequence joins TRBV5-1 and TRBJ2-7, with 10 bases lining up with TRBD2. With 0 bases clipped from V and 0 bases from J, the junction kept 9 bases outside the gene matches. The CDR3 is 18 residues long. Germline V gives CDR1 SGHRS, CDR2 YFSETQ. The CDR3 loop is CASSLGQGTSASSYEQYF. CDR3 bases: TGCGCCAGCAGCTTGGGGCAGGGGACTAGCGCGAGCTCCTACGAGCAGTACTTC.

J is TRBJ2-2 and V is TRBV7-2; 8 nucleotides line up with TRBD2. The CDR3 is 18 amino acids. V dropped 4 bases and J dropped 2; count of bases not matched to a gene: 12. CDR1 and CDR2 from the germline V gene are SGHTA and FQGNSA. CDR3 loop: CASSYRNALAVNTGELFF. The CDR3 DNA reads TGTGCCAGCAGCTACCGGAATGCACTAGCGGTAAACACCGGGGAGCTGTTTTTT. The whole variable domain, remainder taken from reference TRBV7-2 and TRBJ2-2, is GAGVSQSPSNKVTEKGKDVELRCDPISGHTALYWYRQSLGQGLEFLIYFQGNSAPDKSGLPSDRFSAERTGGSVSTLTIQRTQQEDSAVYLCASSYRNALAVNTGELFFGEGSRLTVL.

The V and J genes are TRBV5-4 and TRBJ2-5; 8 bases fit TRBD1. Germline lookup yields CDR1 SGHNT and CDR2 YYREEE (reference sequence). With 2 bases clipped from V and 1 base from J, the junction kept 4 bases outside the gene matches. This CDR3 spans 15 amino acids. CDR3 bases: TGTGCCAGCAGCTTTCAGGGGGCCGGCCAAGAGACCCAGTACTTC. Its translation is CASSFQGAGQETQYF.

This chain uses TRBV4-3 with TRBJ1-1; D not resolved. The germline CDR1 and CDR2 sequences are LGHNA and YSLEER. The CDR3 runs 18 residues. Trimming cost V 4 bases and J 5 bases, with 26 bases left between them. The CDR3 region is CASSRQRETVGFGTEAFF. The CDR3 DNA sequence: TGCGCCAGCAGCCGGCAAAGGGAAACAGTCGGGTTCGGGACTGAAGCTTTCTTT.

The chain joins TRBV7-3 to TRBJ2-2; the D gene could be TRBD1 or TRBD2 (5 bases each). The CDR3 runs 13 residues. In germline, CDR1 is SGHTA, CDR2 FQGTGA. The ends were cut back, 6 bases at V and 8 bases at J, with 13 bases in the middle. The CDR3 spells CASRSGPAGELFF. DNA of the CDR3: TGTGCCAGCAGATCGGGACCCGCGGGGGAGCTGTTTTTT.

The chain has TRBV27 and TRBJ1-6; tentatively, D is TRBD1 (5 bases). Germline V gene sequence: CDR1 MNHEY, CDR2 SMNVEV (reference sequence). Trimming took 6 bases from V and 6 from J, leaving 12 bases between them. The length of the CDR3 is 14 residues. CDR3 DNA sequence: TGTGCCAGCAGCTACGGGGGACTTAATTCACCCCTCCACTTT. Its protein product is CASSYGGLNSPLHF.